The entry below gives a single TCR beta chain sequence along with its context. Its target is not known. These data come from a study of blood T cells in healthy people across ages. Whole-study findings and limits: Diversity figures based on one million T cells were deemed too low.

The CDR3 loop spans 16 amino acids. J gave up 2 bases and V 2 bases, and 8 bases lay outside the gene matches. Germline V gene lookup returns CDR1 MGHRA and CDR2 YSYEKL. PCR was performed a second time for about 7 to 12 cycles using a sample-barcoded 5' primer and a J-beta primer mix. Each CDR3 protein gets one entry after TCRdb re-called the 5' RACE reads with MiXCR. The sample carries hundreds of thousands of distinct CDR3 sequences, around 48% recorded once. This chain joins TRBV4-1 and TRBJ1-2; 7 positions agree with TRBD1. The sequencing sample was made of blood. The receptor was isolated from an elderly man in good health. CDR3 residues: CASSQTATGLNYGYTF. The DNA for the CDR3 is TGCGCCAGCAGCCAAACCGCGACAGGGTTAAACTATGGCTACACCTTC.